This entry describes one T cell receptor (beta chain). Its antigen is not known. This sample stems from a study of cytomegalovirus exposure and HLA in healthy donors. The CDR3 spans 13 residues. Germline V gene data show CDR1 as SNHLY and CDR2 as FYNNEI. V was trimmed by 11 bases and J by 7 bases, leaving 15 bases between them. Method: immunoSEQ multiplex PCR; TCRdb's copy keeps in-frame clones and lacks some. This repertoire shows about 74,000 clones, 94% found once; its top ten account for approximately 2%. Study conclusions and caveats: Specific recognition of CMV antigens was confirmed in vitro for three chains (all CMV-associated). Most observed TCR sequences were rare, whereas some public TCRs were detected in many donors. The authors enumerated 150 to 200 TCR beta chains as linked to cytomegalovirus.

The chain has TRBV2 and TRBJ1-6, with D possibly TRBD1 on 5 matching bases. The clonotype comes from a woman younger than 35 in good health and CMV-seropositive. Material for sequencing was PBMCs. CDR3 DNA: TGTGCCGGTCAAGGGGACTACAATTCACCCCTCCACTTT. It specifies CAGQGDYNSPLHF.